Below are 23 T cell receptor beta chains sequenced from a single sample in a study of cytomegalovirus exposure and HLA in healthy donors. The PCR made use of 60 Vbeta and 13 Jbeta primers. The method was immunoSEQ multiplex PCR; TCRdb's version includes in-frame clones alone and lacks a portion of them. The profile shows about 120,000 clones, roughly 80% of them singletons. Sequencing was done on a sample of PBMCs. The receptor set was obtained from a man between 60 and 75 years old in good health and CMV-seropositive.

The V call is TRBV5-6, the J call TRBJ2-2; 7 nucleotides agree with TRBD1. The CDR3 covers 15 residues. The germline V gene has CDR1 SGHDT and CDR2 YYEEEE. V dropped 4 bases and J dropped 2; count of bases not matched to a gene: 5. CDR3 sequence: CASSVGQSNTGELFF. In nucleotides, the CDR3 is TGTGCCAGCAGCGTGGGACAGAGCAACACCGGGGAGCTGTTTTTT.

The chain combines TRBV5-4 with TRBJ1-2; 8 bases line up with TRBD1. V gave up 1 base and J gave up 7 bases; unmatched junction bases: 12. This CDR3 region has 16 residues. Germline V lookup: CDR1 SGHNT, CDR2 YYREEE (reference sequence). The CDR3 coding sequence is TGTGCCAGCAGCTTGTCCTTATCGGACAGGGTCGCTGGCTACACCTTC. Its translation is CASSLSLSDRVAGYTF.

The rearrangement links TRBV7-2 to TRBJ1-2; 7 nucleotides agree with TRBD1. V gave up 1 base and J gave up 8 bases; unmatched junction bases: 7. The length of the CDR3 is 14 residues. The germline V gene has CDR1 SGHTA and CDR2 FQGNSA. This CDR3 is CASSLELGTAGYTF. For the CDR3, the DNA is TGTGCCAGCAGCTTAGAACTTGGGACAGCCGGCTACACCTTC.

The CDR3 nucleotides read TGTGCCAGCAGCTTAACACGTCAATACACTGAAGCTTTCTTT. The encoded protein is CASSLTRQYTEAFF. The rearrangement links TRBV11-2 to TRBJ1-1, with D hard to call. This CDR3 comprises 14 residues. Germline V gene lookup returns CDR1 SGHAT and CDR2 FQNNGV. Between the trimmed V and J ends, which lost 2 bases and 3 bases, there was a span of 10 bases. The full variable domain, rest sourced from reference TRBV11-2 and TRBJ1-1, is EAGVAQSPRYKIIEKRQSVAFWCNPISGHATLYWYQQILGQGPKLLIQFQNNGVVDDSQLPKDRFSAERLKGVDSTLKIQPAKLEDSAVYLCASSLTRQYTEAFFGQGTRLTVV.

The rearrangement joins TRBV5-1 to TRBJ1-2; possibly TRBD1 for D (5 bases). Germline CDR1 SGHRS, CDR2 YFSETQ. The CDR3 runs 13 residues. V was pared by 1 base and J by 7 bases, with 11 bases between. The CDR3 DNA sequence: TGCGCCAGCAGCTTGACGGGGGAAGGTGGCTACACCTTC. Translating gives CASSLTGEGGYTF.

The chain carries TRBV5-1 and TRBJ1-1; possible D gene TRBD1, 5 bases. V lost 4 bases and J 1 base, leaving 8 bases between the germline ends. The CDR3 runs to 13 residues. Per germline, CDR1 SGHRS and CDR2 YFSETQ. CDR3 nucleotide sequence: TGCGCCAGCAGCCCAGGGTGGAACACTGAAGCTTTCTTT. Protein sequence: CASSPGWNTEAFF.

The CDR3 here is CASSLEQANYGYTF. As DNA, the CDR3 is TGCGCCAGCAGCTTGGAACAGGCAAACTATGGCTACACCTTC. The chain has TRBV5-1 and TRBJ1-2, with D perhaps TRBD1 (5 bases). This CDR3 region has 14 residues. V shed 0 bases and J shed 2 bases, with 8 bases lying between them. Germline CDR1 SGHRS, CDR2 YFSETQ.

The CDR3, as DNA: TGTGCCAGCAGCGTAGGTGCGAGAGGATACGAGCAGTTCTTC. Encoded protein: CASSVGARGYEQFF. The rearrangement uses TRBV9 and TRBJ2-1; no clear D gene. Looked up from germline, CDR1 is SGDLS and CDR2 is YYNGEE. The CDR3 has 14 amino acids. Trimming took 0 bases from V and 10 from J, leaving 14 bases between them.

The chain carries TRBV11-2 and TRBJ2-1; D not certain. V lost 0 bases, J lost 3 bases, and 12 bases lay in between. The CDR3 is made up of 16 amino acids. Germline V gives CDR1 SGHAT, CDR2 FQNNGV. CDR3 amino acids: CASSLDRVRLYNEQFF. The CDR3 region has the DNA TGTGCCAGCAGCTTAGATCGGGTACGCCTCTACAATGAGCAGTTCTTC.

V gene TRBV6-6 combines with J gene TRBJ2-1, with a tentative D call TRBD2 (5 bases). CDR1 is MNHNY, CDR2 SVGAGI, per germline (reference sequence). This CDR3 has 13 residues. V dropped 6 bases and J dropped 4 bases, with 10 bases sitting between them. The CDR3 sequence: CASSLPGYNEQFF. The CDR3 DNA sequence: TGTGCCAGCAGCCTCCCGGGATACAATGAGCAGTTCTTC.

This chain connects TRBV19 to TRBJ2-1; 7 nucleotides agree with TRBD2. The CDR3 is made up of 13 amino acids. Germline values: CDR1 LNHDA, CDR2 SQIVND (reference sequence). J gave up 10 bases and V 8 bases, and 11 bases lay outside the gene matches. The CDR3 loop reads CASSAGVYGEQFF. CDR3 bases: TGTGCCAGTTCTGCGGGAGTGTATGGAGAGCAGTTCTTC.

As regards this clone: Other DNA variants within this sample encode the same CDR3. The V call is TRBV9, the J call TRBJ2-3; 11 bases are shared with TRBD1. CDR3 size: 15 residues. Germline V gene lookup returns CDR1 SGDLS and CDR2 YYNGEE. With V trimmed by 2 bases and J by 3 bases, 2 bases remained unmatched. The CDR3 reads CASSVGTGGTDTQYF. CDR3 nucleotides: TGTGCCAGCAGCGTGGGGACAGGGGGAACAGATACGCAGTATTTT.

The gene calls are TRBV7-9 and TRBJ2-3; 10 bases fit TRBD2. V dropped 9 bases and J dropped 0; count of bases not matched to a gene: 3. This CDR3 is 14 amino acids long. CDR1 is SEHNR and CDR2 is FQNEAQ in the germline V gene (reference sequence). The CDR3 DNA follows: TGTGCCAGTTTAGCGGGAGGTAGCACAGATACGCAGTATTTT. Translated, it gives CASLAGGSTDTQYF.

This clone was seen more than once but under ten times. Distinct nucleotide sequences in the sample also encode this CDR3. CDR3 protein: CASSLGPTATNEKLFF. The CDR3 DNA sequence: TGTGCCAGCAGCTTAGGCCCTACAGCAACTAATGAAAAACTGTTTTTT. This rearrangement joins TRBV7-9 to TRBJ1-4; D is undetermined. V lost 1 base and J 0 bases, leaving 9 bases between the germline ends. The germline V gene encodes CDR1 SEHNR and CDR2 FQNEAQ (reference sequence). The CDR3 spans 16 residues. Full variable domain (remainder filled in from reference TRBV7-9 and TRBJ1-4): DTGVSQNPRHKITKRGQNVTFRCDPISEHNRLYWYRQTLGQGPEFLTYFQNEAQLEKSRLLSDRFSAERPKGSFSTLEIQRTEQGDSAMYLCASSLGPTATNEKLFFGSGTQLSVL.

V usage is TRBV5-1 and J usage is TRBJ2-7; 8 positions match TRBD2. Trimming removed 4 bases from V and 2 bases from J; junction bases left unmatched: 11. This CDR3 spans 16 amino acids. CDR1 is SGHRS, CDR2 YFSETQ, per germline. The CDR3 coding sequence is TGCGCCAGCAGCGTGGACGTAGCGGGATCAACCTACGAGCAGTACTTC. It yields the protein CASSVDVAGSTYEQYF.

Regarding this clone: A junction end diverges from the germline sequence, so it may reflect a read error. This sequence joins TRBV7-9 and TRBJ2-7, with 11 positions matching TRBD2. This CDR3 is built from 15 residues. The germline CDR1 and CDR2 sequences are SEHNR and FQNEAQ (reference sequence). CDR3 in DNA: TGTTCCAGCAGCTTTAGCGGGAGGGCGGTTGAAGAGCAGTACTTC. This codes for CSSSFSGRAVEEQYF.

This chain connects TRBV7-9 to TRBJ2-3; D is unresolved. CDR3 length: 15 residues. Germline V gene data show CDR1 as SEHNR and CDR2 as FQNEAQ (reference sequence). The V end lost 1 base, the J end lost 6 bases, and 14 bases lay between the germline ends. The CDR3 loop reads CASSLDVGGADTQYF. Written as DNA, the CDR3 is TGTGCCAGCAGCTTAGACGTTGGCGGAGCGGATACGCAGTATTTT.

The V gene is TRBV6-4, the J gene TRBJ1-1, with D uncertain. Trimming pared 2 bases from V and 11 bases from J, leaving 15 bases between. Per germline, CDR1 MRHNA and CDR2 SNTAGT. This CDR3 has 13 amino acids. DNA for the CDR3: TGTGCCAGCAGTGACAAGGCGGGTTTGGGGGCTTTCTTT. Its translation: CASSDKAGLGAFF.

This clone was found a few times. The J gene is TRBJ1-2, the V gene TRBV6-5, with unresolved D. V gave up 2 bases and J gave up 3 bases, with 7 bases separating them. The CDR3 covers 13 residues. Per germline, CDR1 MNHEY and CDR2 SVGAGI. The CDR3 DNA follows: TGTGCCAGCAGTTACGCGGGGTACTATGGCTACACCTTC. Residues: CASSYAGYYGYTF.

The V and J genes are TRBV30 and TRBJ1-2; no firm D call. The CDR3 has 11 amino acids. The V gene's germline CDR1 is GTSNPN and CDR2 SVGIG (reference sequence). The germline V and J ends were trimmed by 2 bases and 9 bases, with 10 bases remaining between them. CDR3 region: CAWSQIVRYTF. In DNA, the CDR3 is TGTGCCTGGAGTCAGATTGTACGCTACACCTTC.

The V and J genes are TRBV7-9 and TRBJ1-2, with D perhaps matching TRBD1 (5 bases). CDR1 and CDR2 from the germline V gene are SEHNR and FQNEAQ (reference sequence). CDR3 size: 13 residues. The V end was cut by 4 bases, the J end by 4 bases, with 10 bases between. The CDR3 sequence is CASSWGESYGYTF. The DNA for the CDR3 is TGTGCCAGCAGCTGGGGGGAAAGCTATGGCTACACCTTC. The full variable domain, rest sourced from reference TRBV7-9 and TRBJ1-2, is DTGVSQNPRHKITKRGQNVTFRCDPISEHNRLYWYRQTLGQGPEFLTYFQNEAQLEKSRLLSDRFSAERPKGSFSTLEIQRTEQGDSAMYLCASSWGESYGYTFGSGTRLTVV.

The CDR3 coding sequence is TGTGCCAGCAGTTCTCAGGGGGCACGGGGTGGGAATGAGCAGTTCTTC. Its protein product is CASSSQGARGGNEQFF. The rearrangement joins TRBV28 to TRBJ2-1, with TRBD1 matching 8 bases. V lost 4 bases, J lost 7 bases, and 12 bases stayed unmatched. Germline CDR1 and CDR2: MDHEN and SYDVKM. The CDR3 is made up of 16 amino acids.

The chain uses TRBV7-2 and TRBJ2-1; D might be TRBD2 (5 bases). CDR1 is SGHTA and CDR2 is FQGNSA in the germline V gene. The length of the CDR3 is 17 residues. Trimming took off 1 base at V and 0 bases at J, with 13 bases between the two ends. The CDR3 nucleotides read TGTGCCAGCAGCTTAGAAGCGTGGCGGGTCTCCTACAATGAGCAGTTCTTC. It yields the protein CASSLEAWRVSYNEQFF.